Following are 20 T cell receptor beta chains from one sample sequenced in a study of blood T cell repertoires in COVID-19. The protocol was immunoSEQ multiplex PCR, while the TCRdb copy is restricted to in-frame clones and leaves out a portion. The sample shows 300,000 to 350,000 clones, roughly 87% of them seen only once. The source material was peripheral blood. All receptors derive from a man aged 25-40 years with COVID-19, enrolled during active disease.

The rearrangement links TRBV19 to TRBJ1-4; 9 bases map to TRBD1. The junction had 16 bases not matched to a gene; V was cut back by 10 bases and J by 7 bases. The CDR3 has 16 amino acids. Germline V gene data show CDR1 as LNHDA and CDR2 as SQIVND (reference sequence). CDR3 sequence: CATSSRDRAHPEKLFF. The CDR3 DNA follows: TGTGCCACCTCGTCCCGGGACAGGGCCCACCCTGAAAAACTGTTTTTT.

The V call is TRBV4-1, the J call TRBJ2-2; D is unclear. Germline CDR1 is MGHRA and CDR2 is YSYEKL. Trimming cost V 4 bases and J 4 bases, with 7 bases left between them. CDR3 length: 13 amino acids. The CDR3 DNA is TGCGCCAGCAGCCGCACATCCACCGGGGAGCTGTTTTTT. It encodes CASSRTSTGELFF.

The chain couples TRBV19 to TRBJ1-6; 7 positions agree with TRBD1. After removal of 6 bases from V and 10 bases from J, the junction contained 12 bases not matched to a gene. Germline CDR1 reads LNHDA; CDR2 reads SQIVND (reference sequence). The length of the CDR3 is 15 residues. For the CDR3, the DNA is TGTGCCAGTAGACCAGGGGGTAAGGGGAACTCACCCCTCCACTTT. This encodes CASRPGGKGNSPLHF.

The rearrangement joins TRBV21-1 to TRBJ1-2. TRBV21-1 is noted as a pseudogene. The CDR3 contains 12 residues. As DNA, the CDR3 is TGTGCCAGCAGCAAAGCTGTTATAGGCTACACCTTC. Amino acid sequence: CASSKAVIGYTF.

This chain uses TRBV11-2 with TRBJ2-3; tentative D call: TRBD2 (5 bases). Germline assignment: CDR1 SGHAT and CDR2 FQNNGV. The V gene lost 5 bases and the J gene lost 4 bases, with 10 bases spanning the gap. The CDR3 length is 13 residues. CDR3 nucleotide sequence: TGTGCCAGCAGCGCCCCCGGGGCAGATACGCAGTATTTT. Translation: CASSAPGADTQYF.

The chain combines TRBV6-5 with TRBJ2-5; TRBD2 aligns across 11 bases. The CDR3 loop spans 15 amino acids. Germline CDR1 is MNHEY and CDR2 is SVGAGI. The V segment lost 7 bases and the J segment 9 bases; nucleotides outside the gene matches: 13. CDR3 protein: CASTGSGGDLQAQYF. CDR3 coding DNA: TGTGCCAGCACCGGTAGCGGGGGGGACCTCCAGGCCCAGTACTTC.

This chain links TRBV3-1 (or the pseudogene TRBV3-2) with TRBJ2-1; D remains unclear. CDR1 is LGHDT, CDR2 YNNKEL, per germline (reference sequence). The CDR3 is made up of 14 amino acids. Trimming shortened V by 1 base and J by 8 bases, and 12 bases separated the two germline ends. The CDR3 spells CASSQVPSRDEQFF. The CDR3 nucleotides read TGTGCCAGCAGCCAAGTCCCCTCCCGGGATGAGCAGTTCTTC.

The chain carries TRBV14 and TRBJ2-1; 11 nucleotides line up with TRBD2. The CDR3 spans 15 residues. Trimming at V came to 5 bases and at J to 8 bases, leaving 8 bases not matched to a gene. From germline, CDR1 is SGHDN and CDR2 FVKESK. In nucleotides, the CDR3 is TGTGCCAGCAGCGAGACTAGCGGGGCTTATTATGAGCAGTTCTTC. It yields the protein CASSETSGAYYEQFF.

The chain recombines TRBV27 with TRBJ2-3; D is unresolved. The CDR3 contains 16 residues. The V and J ends lost 3 bases and 0 bases respectively, with 13 bases between them. The germline V gene encodes CDR1 MNHEY and CDR2 SMNVEV (reference sequence). CDR3 nucleotides: TGTGCCAGCAGTTTTGGGCCTGGGCGAAGCACAGATACGCAGTATTTT. Protein: CASSFGPGRSTDTQYF.

This clone was picked up one time. The chain carries TRBV5-4 and TRBJ2-7; TRBD2 is a possible D gene (5 bases). CDR3 length: 14 amino acids. Germline CDR1 is SGHNT and CDR2 is YYREEE (reference sequence). Deletions cut 0 bases from V and 3 bases from J, with 10 bases between. CDR3 protein: CASSLGAEVYEQYF. CDR3 DNA sequence: TGTGCCAGCAGCTTGGGAGCGGAAGTCTACGAGCAGTACTTC.

The chain couples TRBV7-2 to TRBJ1-6; possible D gene TRBD1, 5 bases. The CDR3 has 16 residues. The germline V gene has CDR1 SGHTA and CDR2 FQGNSA. V lost 5 bases, J lost 6 bases, and 17 bases lay in between. The CDR3 is CASSLTRVGPNSPLHF. DNA of the CDR3: TGTGCCAGCAGCCTTACCAGGGTAGGGCCTAATTCACCCCTCCACTTT.

The chain links TRBV6-5 to TRBJ1-3; D remains ambiguous. Germline V gene data show CDR1 as MNHEY and CDR2 as SVGAGI. This CDR3 region has 14 residues. V lost 8 bases to trimming and J lost 0 bases, with 11 bases between them. CDR3 bases: TGTGCCAGCTCCTCGGTTTACTCTGGAAACACCATATATTTT. It translates to CASSSVYSGNTIYF.

The J gene is TRBJ2-1, the V gene TRBV11-3; no firm D call. Germline loops: CDR1 SGHNT, CDR2 YENEEA. This CDR3 contains 15 residues. V was pared by 3 bases and J by 0 bases, with 9 bases between. CDR3 in amino acids: CASSFNRGSYNEQFF. The CDR3 region has the DNA TGTGCCAGCAGCTTCAACCGCGGCTCCTACAATGAGCAGTTCTTC.

The rearrangement uses TRBV27 and TRBJ2-1; 9 nucleotides match TRBD2. Trimming cost V 5 bases and J 6 bases; bases outside gene matches: 5. From germline, CDR1 is MNHEY and CDR2 SMNVEV (reference sequence). CDR3 length: 14 residues. The CDR3: CASSPGLALNEQFF. The CDR3 DNA sequence: TGTGCCAGCAGTCCCGGACTAGCGCTCAATGAGCAGTTCTTC.

J is TRBJ1-2 and V is TRBV7-9; no reliable D call. V lost 9 bases and J 8 bases, leaving 13 bases between the germline ends. CDR1 is SEHNR, CDR2 FQNEAQ, per germline (reference sequence). The CDR3 spans 11 residues. In DNA form, the CDR3 reads TGTGCCAGTGTGCGGTTTGGAGGCTACACCTTC. This translates into CASVRFGGYTF.

This chain joins TRBV2 and TRBJ1-3, with D perhaps matching TRBD1 (6 bases). V gave up 6 bases and J gave up 1 base, with 10 bases separating them. The length of the CDR3 is 14 residues. From germline, CDR1 is SNHLY and CDR2 FYNNEI. As DNA, the CDR3 is TGTGCCAGCAGGGGGGGGGCGTCTGGAAACACCATATATTTT. Protein sequence: CASRGGASGNTIYF.

V gene TRBV7-2 combines with J gene TRBJ2-1; 8 bases fit TRBD2. Germline V gene data show CDR1 as SGHTA and CDR2 as FQGNSA. The CDR3 consists of 17 residues. V was pared by 1 base and J by 1 base, with 6 bases of the junction left unmatched. The CDR3 loop is CASSLVRGGKSYNEQFF. As DNA, the CDR3 is TGTGCCAGCAGCTTAGTTCGGGGGGGGAAATCCTACAATGAGCAGTTCTTC. Full variable domain (rest looked up from reference TRBV7-2 and TRBJ2-1): GAGVSQSPSNKVTEKGKDVELRCDPISGHTALYWYRQSLGQGLEFLIYFQGNSAPDKSGLPSDRFSAERTGGSVSTLTIQRTQQEDSAVYLCASSLVRGGKSYNEQFFGPGTRLTVL.

J is TRBJ2-7 and V is TRBV12-3 or TRBV12-4; no clear D. V gave up 1 base and J gave up 3 bases, with 4 bases separating them. The CDR3 has 12 amino acids. Here the CDR3 reads CASSLVFYEQYF. CDR3 bases: TGTGCCAGCAGTTTAGTCTTCTACGAGCAGTACTTC.

The chain recombines TRBV27 with TRBJ2-1, with TRBD2 identical over 11 bases. Trimming cost V 5 bases and J 7 bases; bases outside gene matches: 7. CDR3 size: 15 residues. Per the germline V gene, CDR1 is MNHEY and CDR2 is SMNVEV (reference sequence). The CDR3 here is CASSTTSGTRNEQFF. The CDR3 bases are TGTGCCAGCAGTACGACTAGCGGGACACGGAATGAGCAGTTCTTC.

The gene calls are TRBV18 and TRBJ1-1; TRBD1 agrees at 7 bases. Germline V gives CDR1 KGHSH, CDR2 LQKENI. V trimming: 1 base; J trimming: 3 bases; junction bases outside the gene matches: 8. The CDR3 extends over 16 amino acids. The CDR3 DNA reads TGTGCCAGCTCACCACTCGACAGGGTACGCGACACTGAAGCTTTCTTT. Amino acid sequence: CASSPLDRVRDTEAFF.